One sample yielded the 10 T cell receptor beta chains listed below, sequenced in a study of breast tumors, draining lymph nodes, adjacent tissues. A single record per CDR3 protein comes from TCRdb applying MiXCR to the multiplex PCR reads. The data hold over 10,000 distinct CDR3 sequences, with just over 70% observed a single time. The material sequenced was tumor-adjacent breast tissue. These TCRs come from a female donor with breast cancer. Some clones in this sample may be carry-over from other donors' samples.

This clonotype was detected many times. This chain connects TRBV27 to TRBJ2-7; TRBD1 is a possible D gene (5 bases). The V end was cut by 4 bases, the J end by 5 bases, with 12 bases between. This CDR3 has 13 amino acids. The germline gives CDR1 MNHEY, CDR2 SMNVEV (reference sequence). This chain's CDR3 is CASSSGNSDEQYF. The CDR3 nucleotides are TGTGCCAGCAGTTCAGGGAATTCGGACGAGCAGTACTTC.

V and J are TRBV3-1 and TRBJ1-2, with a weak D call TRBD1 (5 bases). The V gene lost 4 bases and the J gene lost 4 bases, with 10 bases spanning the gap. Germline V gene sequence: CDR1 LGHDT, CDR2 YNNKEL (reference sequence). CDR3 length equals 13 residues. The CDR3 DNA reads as TGTGCCAGCAGCCCTTCAGGGATCTATGGCTACACCTTC. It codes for CASSPSGIYGYTF.

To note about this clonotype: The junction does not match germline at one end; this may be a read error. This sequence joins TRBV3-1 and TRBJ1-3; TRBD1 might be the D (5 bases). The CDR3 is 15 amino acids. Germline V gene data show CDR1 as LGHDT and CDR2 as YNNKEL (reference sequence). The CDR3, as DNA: TGTGCCAGCAGCCGAGATGCGGGACTGGGAAACACCACATATTTT. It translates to CASSRDAGLGNTTYF.

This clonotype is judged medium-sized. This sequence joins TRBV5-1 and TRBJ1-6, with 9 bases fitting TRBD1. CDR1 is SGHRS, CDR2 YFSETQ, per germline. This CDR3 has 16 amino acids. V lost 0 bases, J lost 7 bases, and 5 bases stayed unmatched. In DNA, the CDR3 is TGCGCCAGCAGCTTGGGATACGGACAGGGGAATTCACCCCTCCACTTT. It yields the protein CASSLGYGQGNSPLHF.

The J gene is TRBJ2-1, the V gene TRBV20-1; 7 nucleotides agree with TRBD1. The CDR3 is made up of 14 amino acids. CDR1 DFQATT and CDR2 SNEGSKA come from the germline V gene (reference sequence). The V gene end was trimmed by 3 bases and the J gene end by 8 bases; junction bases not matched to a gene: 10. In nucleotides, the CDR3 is TGCAGTGCTAGTGGGGCCAGGGGGTTCGATGAGCAGTTCTTC. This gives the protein CSASGARGFDEQFF.

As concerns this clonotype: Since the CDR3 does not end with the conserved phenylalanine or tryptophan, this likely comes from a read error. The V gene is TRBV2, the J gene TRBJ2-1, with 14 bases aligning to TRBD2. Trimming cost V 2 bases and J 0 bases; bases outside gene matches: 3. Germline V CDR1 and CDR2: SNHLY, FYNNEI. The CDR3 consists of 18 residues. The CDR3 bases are TGTGCCAGCAGTGAATCGACTAGCGGGAGGGGCTCCTACAATGAGCAGTTCTCC. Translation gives CASSESTSGRGSYNEQFS.

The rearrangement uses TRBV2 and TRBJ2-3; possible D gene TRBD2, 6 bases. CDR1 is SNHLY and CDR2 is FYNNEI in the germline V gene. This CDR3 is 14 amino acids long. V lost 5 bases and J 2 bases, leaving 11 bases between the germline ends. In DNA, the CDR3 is TGTGCCAGCAGTCCCGGGACTTTCACAGATACGCAGTATTTT. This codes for CASSPGTFTDTQYF.

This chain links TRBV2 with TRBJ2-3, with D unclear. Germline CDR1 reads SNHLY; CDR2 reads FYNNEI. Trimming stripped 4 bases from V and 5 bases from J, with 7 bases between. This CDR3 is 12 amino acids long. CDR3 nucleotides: TGTGCCAGCAGTGTGTCTAGAGATACGCAGTATTTT. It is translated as CASSVSRDTQYF.

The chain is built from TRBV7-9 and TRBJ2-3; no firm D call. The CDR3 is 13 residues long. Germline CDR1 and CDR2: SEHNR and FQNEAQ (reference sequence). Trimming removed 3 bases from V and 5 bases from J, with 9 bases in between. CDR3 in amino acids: CASSFGAGDTQYF. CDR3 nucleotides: TGTGCCAGCAGCTTTGGCGCTGGAGATACGCAGTATTTT.

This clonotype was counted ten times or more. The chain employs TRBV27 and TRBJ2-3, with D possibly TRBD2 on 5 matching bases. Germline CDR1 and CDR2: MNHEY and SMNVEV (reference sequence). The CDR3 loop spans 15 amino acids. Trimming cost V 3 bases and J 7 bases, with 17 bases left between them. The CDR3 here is CASSFVSAQTNTQYF. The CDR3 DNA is TGTGCCAGCAGTTTTGTTAGCGCGCAGACTAATACGCAGTATTTT.